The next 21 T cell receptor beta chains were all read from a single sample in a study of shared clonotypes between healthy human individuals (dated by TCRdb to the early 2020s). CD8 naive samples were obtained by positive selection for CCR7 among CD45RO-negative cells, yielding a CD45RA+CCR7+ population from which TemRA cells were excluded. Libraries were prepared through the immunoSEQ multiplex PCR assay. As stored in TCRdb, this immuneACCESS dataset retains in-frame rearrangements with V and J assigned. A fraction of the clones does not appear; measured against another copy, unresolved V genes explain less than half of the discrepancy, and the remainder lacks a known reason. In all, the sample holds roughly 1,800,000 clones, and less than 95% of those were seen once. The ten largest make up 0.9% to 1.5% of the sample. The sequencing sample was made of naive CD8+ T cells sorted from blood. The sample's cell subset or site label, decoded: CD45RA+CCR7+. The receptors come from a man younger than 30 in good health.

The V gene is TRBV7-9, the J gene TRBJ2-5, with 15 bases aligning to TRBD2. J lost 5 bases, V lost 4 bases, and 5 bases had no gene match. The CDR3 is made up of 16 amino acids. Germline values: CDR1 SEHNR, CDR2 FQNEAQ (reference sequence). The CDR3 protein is CASSSWTSGRAETQYF. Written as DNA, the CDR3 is TGTGCCAGCAGCTCGTGGACTAGCGGGAGGGCTGAGACCCAGTACTTC.

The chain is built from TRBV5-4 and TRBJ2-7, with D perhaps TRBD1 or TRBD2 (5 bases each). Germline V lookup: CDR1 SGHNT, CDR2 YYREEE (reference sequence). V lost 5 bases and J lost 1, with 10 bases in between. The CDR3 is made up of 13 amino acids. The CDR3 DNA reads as TGTGCCAGCAGTGTGGGGGAGTCCTACGAGCAGTACTTC. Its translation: CASSVGESYEQYF.

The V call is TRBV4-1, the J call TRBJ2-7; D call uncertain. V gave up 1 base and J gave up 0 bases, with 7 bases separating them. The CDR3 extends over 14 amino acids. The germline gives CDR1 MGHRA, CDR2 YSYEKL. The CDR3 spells CASSQAGISYEQYF. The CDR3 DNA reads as TGCGCCAGCAGCCAAGCTGGGATCTCCTACGAGCAGTACTTC.

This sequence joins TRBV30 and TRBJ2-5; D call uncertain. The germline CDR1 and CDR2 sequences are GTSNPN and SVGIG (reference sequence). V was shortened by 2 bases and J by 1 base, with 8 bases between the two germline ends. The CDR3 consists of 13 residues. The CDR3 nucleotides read TGTGCCTGGAGTCCGTCATCCCAAGAGACCCAGTACTTC. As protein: CAWSPSSQETQYF.

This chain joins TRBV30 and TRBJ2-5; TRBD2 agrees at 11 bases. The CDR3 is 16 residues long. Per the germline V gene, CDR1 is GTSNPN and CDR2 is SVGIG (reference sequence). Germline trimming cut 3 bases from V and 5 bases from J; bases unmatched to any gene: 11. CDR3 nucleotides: TGTGCCTGGAGGGGATGGGAGCCTAGCGGGGGGGAGACCCAGTACTTC. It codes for CAWRGWEPSGGETQYF.

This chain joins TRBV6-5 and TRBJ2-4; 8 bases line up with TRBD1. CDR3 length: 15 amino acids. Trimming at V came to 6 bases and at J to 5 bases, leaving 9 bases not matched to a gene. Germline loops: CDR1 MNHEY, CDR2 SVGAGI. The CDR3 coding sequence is TGTGCCAGCAGACCTACAGGGGGATGGCAAAACATTCAGTACTTC. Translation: CASRPTGGWQNIQYF.

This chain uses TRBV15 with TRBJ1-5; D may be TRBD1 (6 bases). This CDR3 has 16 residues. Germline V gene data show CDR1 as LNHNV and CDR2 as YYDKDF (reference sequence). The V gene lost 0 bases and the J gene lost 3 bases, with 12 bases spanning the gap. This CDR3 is CATSRDKGQYNQPQHF. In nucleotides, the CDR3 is TGTGCCACCAGCAGAGATAAAGGACAGTACAATCAGCCCCAGCATTTT.

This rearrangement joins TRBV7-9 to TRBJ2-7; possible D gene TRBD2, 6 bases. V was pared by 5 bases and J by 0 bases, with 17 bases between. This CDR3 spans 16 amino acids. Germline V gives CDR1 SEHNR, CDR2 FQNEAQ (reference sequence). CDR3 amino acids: CASSARRDSPSYEQYF. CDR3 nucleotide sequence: TGTGCCAGCAGCGCCCGCCGGGACTCCCCCTCCTACGAGCAGTACTTC.

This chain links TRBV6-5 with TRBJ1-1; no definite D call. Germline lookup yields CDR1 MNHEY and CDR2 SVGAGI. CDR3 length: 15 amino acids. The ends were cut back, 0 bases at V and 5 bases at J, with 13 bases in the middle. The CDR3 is CASSYSEGVGTEAFF. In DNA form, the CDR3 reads TGTGCCAGCAGTTACTCGGAGGGAGTAGGGACTGAAGCTTTCTTT.

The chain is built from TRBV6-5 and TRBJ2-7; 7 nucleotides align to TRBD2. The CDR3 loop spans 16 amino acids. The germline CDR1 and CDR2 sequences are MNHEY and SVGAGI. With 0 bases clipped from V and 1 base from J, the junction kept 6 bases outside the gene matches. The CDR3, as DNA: TGTGCCAGCAGTTACTCGGCGGGAGCCAAATCCTACGAGCAGTACTTC. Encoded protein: CASSYSAGAKSYEQYF.

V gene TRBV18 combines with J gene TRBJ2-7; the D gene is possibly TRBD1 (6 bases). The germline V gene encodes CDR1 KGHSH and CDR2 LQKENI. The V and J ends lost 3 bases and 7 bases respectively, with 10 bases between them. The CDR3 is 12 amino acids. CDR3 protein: CASSPEDREQYF. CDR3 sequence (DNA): TGTGCCAGCTCACCGGAAGACAGGGAGCAGTACTTC.

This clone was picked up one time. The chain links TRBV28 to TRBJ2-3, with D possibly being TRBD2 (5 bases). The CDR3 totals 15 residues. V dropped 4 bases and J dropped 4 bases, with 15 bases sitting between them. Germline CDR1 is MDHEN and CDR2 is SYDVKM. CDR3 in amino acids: CASSSAGDGADTQYF. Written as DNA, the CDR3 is TGTGCCAGCAGTTCGGCGGGTGATGGCGCAGATACGCAGTATTTT.

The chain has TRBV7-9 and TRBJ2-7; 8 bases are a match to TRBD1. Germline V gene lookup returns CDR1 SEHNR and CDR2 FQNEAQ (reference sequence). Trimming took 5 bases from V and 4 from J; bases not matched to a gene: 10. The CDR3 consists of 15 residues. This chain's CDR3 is CASSPGQGLGYEQYF. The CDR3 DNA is TGTGCCAGCAGCCCCGGACAGGGCCTGGGGTACGAGCAGTACTTC. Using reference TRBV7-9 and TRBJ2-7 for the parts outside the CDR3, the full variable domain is DTGVSQNPRHKITKRGQNVTFRCDPISEHNRLYWYRQTLGQGPEFLTYFQNEAQLEKSRLLSDRFSAERPKGSFSTLEIQRTEQGDSAMYLCASSPGQGLGYEQYFGPGTRLTVT.

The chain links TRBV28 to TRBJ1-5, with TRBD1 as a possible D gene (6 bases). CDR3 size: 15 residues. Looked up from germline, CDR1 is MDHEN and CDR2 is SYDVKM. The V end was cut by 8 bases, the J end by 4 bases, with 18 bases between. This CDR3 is CASGSRDTRNQPQHF. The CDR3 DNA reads TGTGCCAGCGGATCCCGGGACACGCGTAATCAGCCCCAGCATTTT.

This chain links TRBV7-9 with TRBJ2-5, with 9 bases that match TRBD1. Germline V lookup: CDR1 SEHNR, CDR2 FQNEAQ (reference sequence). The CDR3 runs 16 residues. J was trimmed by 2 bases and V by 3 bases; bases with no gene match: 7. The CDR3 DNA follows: TGTGCCAGCAGCTTTAGCAAGGGACAGGGTCAAGAGACCCAGTACTTC. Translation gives CASSFSKGQGQETQYF.

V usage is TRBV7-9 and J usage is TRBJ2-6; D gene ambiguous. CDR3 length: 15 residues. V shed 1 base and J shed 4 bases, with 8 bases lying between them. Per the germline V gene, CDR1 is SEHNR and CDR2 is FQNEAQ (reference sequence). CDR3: CASSLVGYGANVLTF. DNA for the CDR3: TGTGCCAGCAGCTTAGTTGGTTACGGGGCCAACGTCCTGACTTTC.

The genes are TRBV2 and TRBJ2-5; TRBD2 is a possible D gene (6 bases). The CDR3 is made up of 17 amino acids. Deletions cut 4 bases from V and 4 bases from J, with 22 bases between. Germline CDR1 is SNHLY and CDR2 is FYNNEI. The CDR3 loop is CASSVNLEGRDGETQYF. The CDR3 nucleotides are TGTGCCAGCAGTGTGAACTTGGAGGGGCGGGATGGAGAGACCCAGTACTTC.

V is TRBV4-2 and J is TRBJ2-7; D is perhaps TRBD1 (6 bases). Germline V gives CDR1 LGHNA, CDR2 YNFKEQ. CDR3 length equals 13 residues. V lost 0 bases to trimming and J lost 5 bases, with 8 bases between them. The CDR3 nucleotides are TGTGCCAGCAGCCAAGATGGGGGCCACGAGCAGTACTTC. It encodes CASSQDGGHEQYF.

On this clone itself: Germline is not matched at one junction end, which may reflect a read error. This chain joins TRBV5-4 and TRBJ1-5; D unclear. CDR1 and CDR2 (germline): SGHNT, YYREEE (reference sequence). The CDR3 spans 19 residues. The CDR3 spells CASSLLVIVPHHSNQLQHF. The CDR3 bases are TGTGCCAGCAGCTTGTTGGTGATTGTTCCTCACCATAGCAATCAGCTCCAGCATTTT.

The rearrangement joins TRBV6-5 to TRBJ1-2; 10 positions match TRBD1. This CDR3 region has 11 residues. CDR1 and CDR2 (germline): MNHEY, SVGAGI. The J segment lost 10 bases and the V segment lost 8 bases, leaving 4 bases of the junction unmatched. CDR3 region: CASWTGGIYTF. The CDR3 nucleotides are TGTGCCAGCTGGACAGGGGGTATCTACACCTTC.

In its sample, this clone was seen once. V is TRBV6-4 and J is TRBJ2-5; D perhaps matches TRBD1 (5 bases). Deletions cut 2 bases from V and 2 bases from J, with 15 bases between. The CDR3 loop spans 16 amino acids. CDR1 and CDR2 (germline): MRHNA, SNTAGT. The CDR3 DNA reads TGTGCCAGCAGTGACGAATGGCAGGGTGGGCAAGAGACCCAGTACTTC. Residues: CASSDEWQGGQETQYF.